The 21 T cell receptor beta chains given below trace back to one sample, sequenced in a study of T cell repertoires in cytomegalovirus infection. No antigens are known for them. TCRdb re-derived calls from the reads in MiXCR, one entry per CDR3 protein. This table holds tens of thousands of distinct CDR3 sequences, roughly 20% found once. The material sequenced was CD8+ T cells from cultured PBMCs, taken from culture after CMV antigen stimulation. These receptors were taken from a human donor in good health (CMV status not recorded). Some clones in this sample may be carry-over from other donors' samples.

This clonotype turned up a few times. The CDR3 DNA is TGTGCCAGCAGTACAGGGAGGCCCACTGAAGCTTTCTTT. It translates to CASSTGRPTEAFF. The genes are TRBV12-3 or TRBV12-4 and TRBJ1-1; possible D gene TRBD1, 6 bases. There are 13 residues in the CDR3. Trimming stripped 5 bases from V and 4 bases from J, with 11 bases between.

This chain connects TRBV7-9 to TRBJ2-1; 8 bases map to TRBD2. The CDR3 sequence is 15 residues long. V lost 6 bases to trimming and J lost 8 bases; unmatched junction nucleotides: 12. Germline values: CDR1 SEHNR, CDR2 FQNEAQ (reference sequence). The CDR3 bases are TGTGCCAGCAGTGGCCTGGGGACTAGTTTTGATGAGCAGTTCTTC. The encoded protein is CASSGLGTSFDEQFF. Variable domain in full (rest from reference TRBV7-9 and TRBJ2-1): DTGVSQNPRHKITKRGQNVTFRCDPISEHNRLYWYRQTLGQGPEFLTYFQNEAQLEKSRLLSDRFSAERPKGSFSTLEIQRTEQGDSAMYLCASSGLGTSFDEQFFGPGTRLTVL.

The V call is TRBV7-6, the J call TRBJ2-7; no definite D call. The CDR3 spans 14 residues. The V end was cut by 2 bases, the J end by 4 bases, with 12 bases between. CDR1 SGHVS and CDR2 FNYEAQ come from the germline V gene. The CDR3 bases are TGTGCCAGCAGCTTATTTATCTCGGATTACGAGCAGTACTTC. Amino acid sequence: CASSLFISDYEQYF.

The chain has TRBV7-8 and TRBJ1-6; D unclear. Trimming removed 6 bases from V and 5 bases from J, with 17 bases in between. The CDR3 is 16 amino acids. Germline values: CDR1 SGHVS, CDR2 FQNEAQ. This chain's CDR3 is CASRTTSSPDNSPLHF. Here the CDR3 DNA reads TGTGCCAGCAGGACGACCAGCTCGCCAGATAATTCACCCCTCCACTTT.

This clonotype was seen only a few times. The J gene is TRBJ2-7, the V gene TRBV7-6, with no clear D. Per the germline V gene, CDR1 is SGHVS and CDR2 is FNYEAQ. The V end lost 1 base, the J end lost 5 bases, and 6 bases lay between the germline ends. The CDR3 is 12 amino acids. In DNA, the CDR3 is TGTGCCAGCAGCTTAGGTTTTGACGAGCAGTACTTC. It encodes CASSLGFDEQYF.

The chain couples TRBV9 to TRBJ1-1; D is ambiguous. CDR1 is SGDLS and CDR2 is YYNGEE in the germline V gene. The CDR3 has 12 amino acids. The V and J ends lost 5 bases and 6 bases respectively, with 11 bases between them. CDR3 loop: CASSRARAEAFF. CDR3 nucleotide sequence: TGTGCCAGCAGTCGGGCGCGGGCTGAAGCTTTCTTT.

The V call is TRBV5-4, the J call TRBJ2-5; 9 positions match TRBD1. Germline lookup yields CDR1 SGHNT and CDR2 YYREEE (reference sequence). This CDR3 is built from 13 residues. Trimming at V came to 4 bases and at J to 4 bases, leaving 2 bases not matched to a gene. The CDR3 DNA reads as TGTGCCAGCAGCCCGGGACAGGGAGAGACCCAGTACTTC. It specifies CASSPGQGETQYF.

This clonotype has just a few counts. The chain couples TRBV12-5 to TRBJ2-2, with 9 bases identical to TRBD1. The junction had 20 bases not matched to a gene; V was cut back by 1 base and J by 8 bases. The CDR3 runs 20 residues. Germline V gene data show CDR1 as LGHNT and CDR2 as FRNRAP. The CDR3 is CASGLAKTSRDRDSLGELFF. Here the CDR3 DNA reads TGTGCTAGTGGTTTGGCCAAGACATCCCGGGACAGGGACTCACTTGGGGAGCTGTTTTTT.

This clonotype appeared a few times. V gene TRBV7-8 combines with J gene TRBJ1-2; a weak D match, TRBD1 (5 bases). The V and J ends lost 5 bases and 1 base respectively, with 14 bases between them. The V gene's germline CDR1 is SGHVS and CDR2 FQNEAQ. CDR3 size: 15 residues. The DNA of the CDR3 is TGTGCCAGCAGCAACCCCGGGACGGTTAACTATGGCTACACCTTC. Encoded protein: CASSNPGTVNYGYTF.

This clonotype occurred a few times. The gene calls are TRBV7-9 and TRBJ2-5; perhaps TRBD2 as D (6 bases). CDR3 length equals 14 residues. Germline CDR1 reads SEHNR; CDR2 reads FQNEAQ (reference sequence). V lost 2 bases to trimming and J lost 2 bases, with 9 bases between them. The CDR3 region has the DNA TGTGCCAGCAGCTTACCCGGGAGACAAGAGACCCAGTACTTC. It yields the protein CASSLPGRQETQYF. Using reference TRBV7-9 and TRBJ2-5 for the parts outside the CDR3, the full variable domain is DTGVSQNPRHKITKRGQNVTFRCDPISEHNRLYWYRQTLGQGPEFLTYFQNEAQLEKSRLLSDRFSAERPKGSFSTLEIQRTEQGDSAMYLCASSLPGRQETQYFGPGTRLLVL.

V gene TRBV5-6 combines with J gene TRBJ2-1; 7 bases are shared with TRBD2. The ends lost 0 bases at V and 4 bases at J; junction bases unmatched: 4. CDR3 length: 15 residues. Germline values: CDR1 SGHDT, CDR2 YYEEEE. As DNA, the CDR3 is TGTGCCAGCAGCTTGGACGAGCGGGAATACAATGAGCAGTTCTTC. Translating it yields CASSLDEREYNEQFF.

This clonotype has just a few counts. CDR3 DNA: TGTGCCAGCAGCGGGACAGGGGGGCCCTACGAGCAGTACTTC. It specifies CASSGTGGPYEQYF. The rearrangement joins TRBV7-9 to TRBJ2-7; TRBD1 matches 11 bases. V was pared by 5 bases and J by 2 bases, with 2 bases of the junction left unmatched. CDR1 and CDR2 from the germline V gene are SEHNR and FQNEAQ (reference sequence). This CDR3 comprises 14 residues. The full variable domain, completed using reference TRBV7-9 and TRBJ2-7, is DTGVSQNPRHKITKRGQNVTFRCDPISEHNRLYWYRQTLGQGPEFLTYFQNEAQLEKSRLLSDRFSAERPKGSFSTLEIQRTEQGDSAMYLCASSGTGGPYEQYFGPGTRLTVT.

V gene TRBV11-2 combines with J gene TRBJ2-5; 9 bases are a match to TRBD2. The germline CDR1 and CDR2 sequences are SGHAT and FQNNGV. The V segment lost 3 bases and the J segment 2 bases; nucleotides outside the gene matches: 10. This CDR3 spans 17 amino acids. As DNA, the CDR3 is TGTGCCAGCAGCTTGGGACCCCAGCGGGGGGTTCAAGAGACCCAGTACTTC. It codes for CASSLGPQRGVQETQYF.

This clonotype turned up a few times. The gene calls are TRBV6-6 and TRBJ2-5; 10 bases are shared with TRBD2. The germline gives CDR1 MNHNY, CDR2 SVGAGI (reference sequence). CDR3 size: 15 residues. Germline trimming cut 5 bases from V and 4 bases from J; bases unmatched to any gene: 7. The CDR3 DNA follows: TGTGCCAGCAGTGCTACTAGCGGGGCGTTAGAGACCCAGTACTTC. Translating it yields CASSATSGALETQYF.

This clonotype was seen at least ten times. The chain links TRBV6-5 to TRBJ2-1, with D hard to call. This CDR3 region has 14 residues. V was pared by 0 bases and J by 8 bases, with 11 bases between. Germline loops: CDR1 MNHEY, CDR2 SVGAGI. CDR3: CASSYSRSGDEQFF. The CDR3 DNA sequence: TGTGCCAGCAGTTACTCGAGGTCAGGCGATGAGCAGTTCTTC.

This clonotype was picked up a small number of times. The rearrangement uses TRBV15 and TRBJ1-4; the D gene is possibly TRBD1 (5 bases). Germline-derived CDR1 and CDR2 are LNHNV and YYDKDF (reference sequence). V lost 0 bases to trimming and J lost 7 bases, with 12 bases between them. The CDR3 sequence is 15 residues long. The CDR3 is CATSRDFGAGEKLFF. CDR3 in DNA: TGTGCCACCAGCAGAGATTTCGGGGCGGGTGAAAAACTGTTTTTT.

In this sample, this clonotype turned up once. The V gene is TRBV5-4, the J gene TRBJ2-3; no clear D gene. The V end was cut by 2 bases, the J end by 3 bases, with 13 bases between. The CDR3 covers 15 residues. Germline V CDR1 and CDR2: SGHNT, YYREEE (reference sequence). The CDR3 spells CASSFGGSWTDTQYF. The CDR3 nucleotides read TGTGCCAGCAGCTTTGGCGGTAGCTGGACAGATACGCAGTATTTT.

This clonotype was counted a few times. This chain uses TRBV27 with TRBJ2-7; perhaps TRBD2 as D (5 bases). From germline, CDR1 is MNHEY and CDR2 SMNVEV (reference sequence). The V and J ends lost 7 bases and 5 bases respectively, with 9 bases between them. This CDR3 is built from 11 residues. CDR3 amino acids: CASTSADEQYF. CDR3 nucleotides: TGTGCCAGCACCTCAGCGGACGAGCAGTACTTC.

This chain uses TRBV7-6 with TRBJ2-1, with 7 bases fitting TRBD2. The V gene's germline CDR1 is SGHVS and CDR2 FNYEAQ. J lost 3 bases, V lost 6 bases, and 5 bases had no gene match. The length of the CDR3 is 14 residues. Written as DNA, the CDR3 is TGTGCCAGCAGGGGGGGGTTGGACTACAATGAGCAGTTCTTC. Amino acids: CASRGGLDYNEQFF.

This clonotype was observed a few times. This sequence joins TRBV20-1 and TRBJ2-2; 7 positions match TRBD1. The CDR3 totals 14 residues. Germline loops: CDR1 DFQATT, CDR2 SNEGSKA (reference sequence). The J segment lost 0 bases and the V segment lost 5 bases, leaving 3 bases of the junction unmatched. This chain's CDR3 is CSAQDRTNTGELFF. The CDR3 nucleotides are TGCAGTGCTCAGGACAGGACGAACACCGGGGAGCTGTTTTTT.

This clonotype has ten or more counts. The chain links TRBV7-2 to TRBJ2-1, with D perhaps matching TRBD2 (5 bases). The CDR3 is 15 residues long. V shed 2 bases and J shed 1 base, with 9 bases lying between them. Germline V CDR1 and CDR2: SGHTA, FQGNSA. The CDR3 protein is CASSLNGMSYNEQFF. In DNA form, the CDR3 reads TGTGCCAGCAGCTTAAACGGGATGTCCTACAATGAGCAGTTCTTC.